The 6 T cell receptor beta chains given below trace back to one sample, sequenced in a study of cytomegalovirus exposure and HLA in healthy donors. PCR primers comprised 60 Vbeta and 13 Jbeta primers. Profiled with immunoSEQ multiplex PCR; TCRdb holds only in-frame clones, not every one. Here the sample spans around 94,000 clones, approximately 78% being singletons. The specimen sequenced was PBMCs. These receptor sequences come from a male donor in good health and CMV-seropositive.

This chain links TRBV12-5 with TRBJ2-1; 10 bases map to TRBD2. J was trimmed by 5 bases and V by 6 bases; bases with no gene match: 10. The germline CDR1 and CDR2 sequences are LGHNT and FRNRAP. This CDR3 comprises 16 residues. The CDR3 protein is CASGKLAGIINNEQFF. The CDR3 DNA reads TGTGCTAGTGGGAAACTAGCGGGGATTATTAACAATGAGCAGTTCTTC.

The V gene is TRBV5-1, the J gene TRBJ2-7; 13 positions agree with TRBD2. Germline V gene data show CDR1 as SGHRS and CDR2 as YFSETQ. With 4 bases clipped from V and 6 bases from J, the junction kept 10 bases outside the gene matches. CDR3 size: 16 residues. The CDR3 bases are TGCGCCAGCAGCGCAGGTCCGGGACTAGCGGGATCCGAGCAGTACTTC. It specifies CASSAGPGLAGSEQYF.

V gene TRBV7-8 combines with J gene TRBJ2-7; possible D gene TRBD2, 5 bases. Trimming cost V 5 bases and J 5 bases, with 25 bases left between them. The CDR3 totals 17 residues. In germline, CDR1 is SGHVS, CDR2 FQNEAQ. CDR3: CASSSALFRGVFNEQYF. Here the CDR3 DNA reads TGTGCCAGCAGCAGTGCTCTTTTCCGGGGAGTTTTCAACGAGCAGTACTTC. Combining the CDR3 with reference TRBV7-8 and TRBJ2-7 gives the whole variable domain GAGVSQSPRYKVAKRGQDVALRCDPISGHVSLFWYQQALGQGPEFLTYFQNEAQLDKSGLPSDRFFAERPEGSVSTLKIQRTQQEDSAVYLCASSSALFRGVFNEQYFGPGTRLTVT.

This CDR3 reads CAWSRRRGPGNTIYF. CDR3 DNA: TGTGCCTGGAGCCGGAGGAGGGGCCCTGGAAACACCATATATTTT. The chain recombines TRBV30 with TRBJ1-3; tentatively, D is TRBD1 (5 bases). Deletions cut 3 bases from V and 2 bases from J, with 14 bases between. The CDR3 runs 15 residues. CDR1 is GTSNPN and CDR2 is SVGIG in the germline V gene (reference sequence). Based on the CDR3 plus reference TRBV30 and TRBJ1-3, the full variable domain is SQTIHQWPATLVQPVGSPLSLECTVEGTSNPNLYWYRQAAGRGLQLLFYSVGIGQISSEVPQNLSASRPQDRQFILSSKKLLLSDSGFYLCAWSRRRGPGNTIYFGEGSWLTVV.

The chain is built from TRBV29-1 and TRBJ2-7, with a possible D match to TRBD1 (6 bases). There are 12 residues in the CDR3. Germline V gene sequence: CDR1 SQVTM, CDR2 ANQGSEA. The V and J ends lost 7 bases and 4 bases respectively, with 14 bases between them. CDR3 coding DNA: TGCAGCGCCTCACAGGGTCCATACGAGCAGTACTTC. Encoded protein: CSASQGPYEQYF.

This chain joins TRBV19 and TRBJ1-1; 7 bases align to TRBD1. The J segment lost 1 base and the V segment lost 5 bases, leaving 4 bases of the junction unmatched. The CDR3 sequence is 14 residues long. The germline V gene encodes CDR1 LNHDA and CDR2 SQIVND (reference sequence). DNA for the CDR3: TGTGCCAGTAGTTTGACAGGGCCGAACACTGAAGCTTTCTTT. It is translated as CASSLTGPNTEAFF.